A selection of T cell receptor beta chains follows, all from one sample in a study of OX40 agonist ivuxolimab in advanced cancers. Using immunoSEQ multiplex PCR, the repertoire was profiled, and TCRdb retains in-frame clones only, with some absent. This table holds about 80,000 clones, 80% to 90% found once. Sequencing was performed on CD4+ or CD8+ T cells sorted from blood, taken in a trial of the OX40 agonist ivuxolimab. Receptors originate from an adult with an advanced solid tumor such as melanoma, head and neck, liver or kidney cancer. Each CDR3 is given with its conserved first and last residue. The D gene is left open where the match is weak. Some rows have no size entry. The others give once, few or many, or a class for an expanded clone.

d_call clone_size j_call v_call cdr3_nt cdr3_aa
TRBD1 . TRBJ1-2 TRBV28 TGTGCCAGCGGAAGCCTCGACAGGGGGGTTGGCTACACCTTC CASGSLDRGVGYTF
. . TRBJ1-2 TRBV5-5 TGTGCCAGCAGCTCCGAGAAATCCTATACAGATAACTATGGCTACACCTTC CASSSEKSYTDNYGYTF
. . TRBJ1-2 TRBV5-5 TGTGCCAGCAGCCCCCAGGAGGGGCTGGACTATGGCTACACCTTC CASSPQEGLDYGYTF
TRBD1 . TRBJ1-6 TRBV5-4 TGTGCCAGCAGCTTGGCTGACAGGGCAGTTGATTCACCCCTCCACTTT CASSLADRAVDSPLHF
TRBD1 . TRBJ2-3 TRBV5-4 TGTGCCAGCAGGGGGACAGCCGGCACAGATACGCAGTATTTT CASRGTAGTDTQYF
. . TRBJ1-2 TRBV9 TGTGCCAGCAGCGTAGAGGGACAAAAGTGGGGTGGCTACACCTTC CASSVEGQKWGGYTF
. . TRBJ1-6 TRBV4-1 TGCGCCAGCAGCCAGGGGGTGGTCGCCTATAATTCACCCCTCCACTTT CASSQGVVAYNSPLHF
. . TRBJ2-7 TRBV7-3 TGTGCCAGCAGCTTATTTCCCGGGGCCCTCATCGGAGAGCAGTACTTC CASSLFPGALIGEQYF
. . TRBJ1-2 TRBV6-1 TGTGCCAGCCGGAGACCATACGGCTACACCTTC CASRRPYGYTF
. once TRBJ2-5 TRBV15 TGTGCCACCAGCTCTGGGGGGGGCTCGGGTGGGACCCAGTACTTC CATSSGGGSGGTQYF
TRBD2 . TRBJ2-1 TRBV5-4 TGTGCCAGCAGCTTGCCCCACGGGGGGGGGACCTACAATGAGCAGTTCTTC CASSLPHGGGTYNEQFF
. . TRBJ1-1 TRBV18 TGTGCCAGCTCACCTCCGAACACTGAAGCTTTCTTT CASSPPNTEAFF
TRBD1 . TRBJ2-7 TRBV6-5 TGTGCCAGCAGTTACTCAACGGGACAGGGGACCTACGAGCAGTACTTC CASSYSTGQGTYEQYF
TRBD2 . TRBJ2-7 TRBV5-5 TGTGCCAGCAGACTACGAGCGGGAGCGCTGGAGGAGCAGTACTTC CASRLRAGALEEQYF
. . TRBJ2-7 TRBV2 TGTGCCAGCAGTGTAATGACCTACGAGCAGTACTTC CASSVMTYEQYF
. . TRBJ2-1 TRBV19 TGTGCCACCGGGTGGGGGGACCGCGGCAATGAGCAGTTCTTC CATGWGDRGNEQFF
. . TRBJ1-3 TRBV7-2 TGTGCCAGCAGCTTAGTTGCATCGACATCCACTGGAAACACCATATATTTT CASSLVASTSTGNTIYF
TRBD1 . TRBJ2-7 TRBV19 TGTGCCAGTAGACTAACAGGGGGCTCCTACGAGCAGTACTTC CASRLTGGSYEQYF
. . TRBJ2-5 TRBV11-3 TGTGCCAGCAGCCCCGGAGACGAGACCCAGTACTTC CASSPGDETQYF
. . TRBJ2-3 TRBV9 TGTGCCAGCAGCGTTAGGGGAACTAGCACAGATACGCAGTATTTT CASSVRGTSTDTQYF